These T cell receptor beta chains were read from a single sample in a study of T-cell memory formation after mild COVID-19. Via MiXCR, TCRdb re-called the 5' RACE reads, giving one row per CDR3 protein. The sample consists of roughly 110,000 distinct CDR3 sequences, 13% to 15% of them appearing once. The source material was PBMCs or a T cell subset sorted from them (not recorded which). Source of these receptors: a man younger than 30 who had mild COVID-19 (a few samples of this study predate the infection). Cell type and time point are not known. CDR3s include the opening cysteine and the closing phenylalanine or tryptophan. A D gene is named only where the DNA matches it firmly. Clone size is stated in some rows and not others, as once, few, many or a class when expanded.

d_gene	v_gene	j_gene	abundance	CDR3aa	CDR3nt
-	TRBV12-3/TRBV12-4	TRBJ1-2	many	CASSLGGPLGYTF	TGTGCCAGCAGTTTAGGAGGACCCTTGGGCTACACCTTC
TRBD2	TRBV24-1	TRBJ2-5	many	CATQGLDQETQYF	TGTGCCACGCAGGGACTAGACCAAGAGACCCAGTACTTC
-	TRBV7-9	TRBJ1-2	few	CASSLAGDAYSGYTF	TGTGCCAGCAGCTTAGCCGGGGACGCCTATAGTGGCTACACCTTC
-	TRBV20-1	TRBJ2-3	few	CSARDSVGKPDTQYF	TGCAGTGCTAGAGATTCAGTGGGAAAGCCAGATACGCAGTATTTT
-	TRBV12-3/TRBV12-4	TRBJ2-1	-	CASREYHEQFF	TGTGCCAGCAGGGAATATCATGAGCAGTTCTTC
-	TRBV11-2	TRBJ2-3	few	CASSSPFPDTDTQYF	TGTGCCAGCAGCTCCCCTTTTCCGGACACAGATACGCAGTATTTT
TRBD1	TRBV4-1	TRBJ2-3	-	CASSQGGGQGVSDTQYF	TGCGCCAGCAGCCAAGGGGGAGGACAGGGTGTCTCAGATACGCAGTATTTT
-	TRBV20-1	TRBJ2-7	-	CSARGQVSSYEQYF	TGCAGTGCTAGAGGGCAGGTGAGCTCCTACGAGCAGTACTTC
-	TRBV7-3	TRBJ2-1	few	CASSFSQSDEQFF	TGTGCCAGCAGCTTTAGCCAGTCCGATGAGCAGTTCTTC
-	TRBV12-5	TRBJ2-3	few	CASGLVLTTDTQYF	TGTGCTAGTGGTTTGGTACTAACCACAGATACGCAGTATTTT
-	TRBV7-9	TRBJ2-1	few	CASSLTGIGEQFF	TGTGCCAGCAGCTTAACAGGGATTGGTGAGCAGTTCTTC
-	TRBV30	TRBJ2-1	few	CAWSDLGEQFF	TGTGCCTGGAGCGACCTGGGGGAGCAGTTCTTC
TRBD2	TRBV29-1	TRBJ2-1	-	CSGEEASGGYNEQFF	TGCAGCGGTGAAGAGGCTAGCGGGGGATACAATGAGCAGTTCTTC
-	TRBV10-2	TRBJ1-5	-	CASSESPGNSNQPQHF	TGCGCCAGCAGTGAGTCACCCGGGAATAGCAATCAGCCCCAGCATTTT